The 15 T cell receptor beta chains in this list originate from one sample, sequenced in a study of cytomegalovirus exposure and HLA in healthy donors. The PCR made use of 60 Vbeta and 13 Jbeta primers. TCRdb's table, derived via immunoSEQ multiplex PCR, lists solely in-frame clones and lacks some. Among around 100,000 clones listed, roughly 77% were seen once. Sequencing was carried out using PBMCs. Receptor source: a young woman in good health and CMV-seropositive.

The table lists this clone with a count of one. This rearrangement joins TRBV9 to TRBJ2-2; TRBD1 is a possible D gene (6 bases). The CDR3 has 14 amino acids. V was cut by 2 bases and J by 7 bases, with 12 bases left in between. The germline V gene encodes CDR1 SGDLS and CDR2 YYNGEE. The CDR3 coding sequence is TGTGCCAGCAGCGTCCTCCTAGGGGGCGGGGAGCTGTTTTTT. Translation gives CASSVLLGGGELFF.

This chain links TRBV14 with TRBJ2-5; perhaps TRBD2 as D (6 bases). CDR1 is SGHDN, CDR2 FVKESK, per germline. Trimming pared 2 bases from V and 4 bases from J, leaving 11 bases between. The length of the CDR3 is 14 residues. The CDR3 coding sequence is TGTGCCAGCAGCCAACTCGGGGGAGGAGAGACCCAGTACTTC. As protein: CASSQLGGGETQYF.

This sequence joins TRBV5-1 and TRBJ2-5; D might be TRBD2 (5 bases). The V gene's germline CDR1 is SGHRS and CDR2 YFSETQ. Trimming removed 0 bases from V and 1 base from J, with 10 bases in between. The CDR3 has 15 amino acids. CDR3 sequence: CASSLASDSQETQYF. CDR3 nucleotides: TGCGCCAGCAGCTTGGCCTCGGACTCCCAAGAGACCCAGTACTTC.

V and J are TRBV2 and TRBJ1-6, with D possibly TRBD1 on 6 matching bases. The CDR3 is 13 residues long. V dropped 10 bases and J dropped 2 bases, with 9 bases sitting between them. Germline V gives CDR1 SNHLY, CDR2 FYNNEI. The CDR3 region has the DNA TGTGCCACCAGACAGGCCTATAATTCACCCCTCCACTTT. This gives the protein CATRQAYNSPLHF.

As DNA, the CDR3 is TGTGCCAGCAGCTTCAGAGGTGACAATGAGCAGTTCTTC. It translates to CASSFRGDNEQFF. The chain couples TRBV7-3 to TRBJ2-1, with unresolved D. The CDR3 is 13 residues long. Germline CDR1 and CDR2: SGHTA and FQGTGA. V lost 3 bases to trimming and J lost 5 bases, with 8 bases between them.

Only one count was recorded for this clone. The chain uses TRBV10-3 and TRBJ2-4, with a possible D match to TRBD2 (5 bases). The germline gives CDR1 ENHRY, CDR2 SYGVKD. V lost 0 bases to trimming and J lost 0 bases, with 9 bases between them. The CDR3 spans 16 residues. CDR3 protein: CAISESRGIAKNIQYF. Written as DNA, the CDR3 is TGTGCCATCAGTGAGTCGAGAGGGATAGCCAAAAACATTCAGTACTTC.

In this sample, this clone turned up a few times. The genes are TRBV7-2 and TRBJ2-7; TRBD2 matches 10 bases. Trimming removed 5 bases from V and 4 bases from J; junction bases left unmatched: 2. The length of the CDR3 is 13 residues. Germline V gives CDR1 SGHTA, CDR2 FQGNSA. This chain's CDR3 is CASSPTSGYEQYF. The CDR3 DNA reads as TGTGCCAGCAGCCCGACTAGCGGGTACGAGCAGTACTTC.

The chain joins TRBV7-2 to TRBJ1-5, with D possibly TRBD1 on 6 matching bases. Trimming took 0 bases from V and 6 from J, leaving 15 bases between them. CDR3 size: 16 residues. CDR1 and CDR2 from the germline V gene are SGHTA and FQGNSA. The CDR3 DNA follows: TGTGCCAGCAGCTTAGCGAGCGGGGGGCAGGGTCAGCCCCAGCATTTT. Amino acids: CASSLASGGQGQPQHF. Supplemented by reference TRBV7-2 and TRBJ1-5, the full variable domain reads GAGVSQSPSNKVTEKGKDVELRCDPISGHTALYWYRQSLGQGLEFLIYFQGNSAPDKSGLPSDRFSAERTGGSVSTLTIQRTQQEDSAVYLCASSLASGGQGQPQHFGDGTRLSIL.

The J gene is TRBJ1-1, the V gene TRBV2; D possibly corresponds to TRBD1 (5 bases). Germline lookup yields CDR1 SNHLY and CDR2 FYNNEI. With 5 bases removed from V and 4 bases from J, the gap between germline ends came to 14 bases. There are 14 residues in the CDR3. The CDR3 is CASSSGPGGTEAFF. CDR3 bases: TGTGCCAGCAGTTCTGGCCCGGGGGGCACTGAAGCTTTCTTT.

The chain links TRBV28 to TRBJ1-5; D possibly corresponds to TRBD1 (6 bases). The CDR3 is made up of 16 amino acids. V was trimmed by 2 bases and J by 2 bases, leaving 13 bases between them. In germline, CDR1 is MDHEN, CDR2 SYDVKM. This CDR3 is CASSLRWGGRNQPQHF. The CDR3 DNA reads TGTGCCAGCAGTTTACGGTGGGGGGGCCGCAATCAGCCCCAGCATTTT.

CDR3 sequence: CASSIAGGPTGNTF. The DNA for the CDR3 is TGTGCCAGTAGTATAGCGGGAGGACCGACGGGGAACACCTTC. The chain joins TRBV19 to TRBJ1-2; the D is unclear. Trimming cost V 1 base and J 12 bases, with 18 bases left between them. Per the germline V gene, CDR1 is LNHDA and CDR2 is SQIVND (reference sequence). The CDR3 has 14 residues.

The chain uses TRBV6-1 and TRBJ1-5; possibly TRBD1 for D (5 bases). The CDR3 covers 13 residues. Trimming took off 6 bases at V and 4 bases at J, with 10 bases between the two ends. Germline assignment: CDR1 MNHNS and CDR2 SASEGT. This chain's CDR3 is CASSLTVNQPQHF. The CDR3 DNA follows: TGTGCCAGCAGCCTGACAGTGAATCAGCCCCAGCATTTT.

The chain recombines TRBV28 with TRBJ2-7; 9 nucleotides align to TRBD2. Trimming cost V 5 bases and J 0 bases; bases outside gene matches: 8. From germline, CDR1 is MDHEN and CDR2 SYDVKM. The CDR3 consists of 16 residues. The CDR3 DNA sequence: TGTGCCAGCAGTACTCAACTAGCGGGCCTCTCCTACGAGCAGTACTTC. Its translation is CASSTQLAGLSYEQYF. The whole variable domain, filled in from reference TRBV28 and TRBJ2-7, reads DVKVTQSSRYLVKRTGEKVFLECVQDMDHENMFWYRQDPGLGLRLIYFSYDVKMKEKGDIPEGYSVSREKKERFSLILESASTNQTSMYLCASSTQLAGLSYEQYFGPGTRLTVT.

The chain is built from TRBV30 and TRBJ2-5; the D is unclear. The DNA end lines up better with TRBJ2-7; the J call may be wrong. This CDR3 has 11 amino acids. The germline V gene encodes CDR1 GTSNPN and CDR2 SVGIG (reference sequence). CDR3 loop: CAWSVLYEQYF. CDR3 nucleotide sequence: TGTGCCTGGAGTGTACTCTACGAGCAGTACTTC.

This clone was seen more than once but under ten times. The gene calls are TRBV2 and TRBJ1-5; TRBD1 aligns across 7 bases. V was pared by 8 bases and J by 1 base, with 14 bases of the junction left unmatched. The CDR3 is 17 amino acids. Germline V gene data show CDR1 as SNHLY and CDR2 as FYNNEI. In nucleotides, the CDR3 is TGTGCCAGCGGCCTGGGGCAGGGGGAAGTCAGCAATCAGCCCCAGCATTTT. This encodes CASGLGQGEVSNQPQHF.